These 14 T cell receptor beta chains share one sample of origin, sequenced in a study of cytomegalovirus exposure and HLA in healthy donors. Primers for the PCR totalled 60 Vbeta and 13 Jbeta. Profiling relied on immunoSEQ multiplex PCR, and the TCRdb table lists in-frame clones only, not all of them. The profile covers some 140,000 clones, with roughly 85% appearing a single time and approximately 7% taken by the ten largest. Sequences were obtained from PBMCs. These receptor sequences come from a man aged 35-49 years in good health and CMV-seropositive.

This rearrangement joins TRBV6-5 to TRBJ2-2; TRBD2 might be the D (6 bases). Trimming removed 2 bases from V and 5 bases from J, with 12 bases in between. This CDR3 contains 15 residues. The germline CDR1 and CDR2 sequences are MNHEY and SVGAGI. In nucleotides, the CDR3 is TGTGCCAGCAGTTACGTCGGGGGACGGACCGGGGAGCTGTTTTTT. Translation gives CASSYVGGRTGELFF.

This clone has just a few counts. In nucleotides, the CDR3 is TGTGCCAGCAGCCTAAGCACTAGCGGGAGATATACGCAGTATTTT. It codes for CASSLSTSGRYTQYF. V gene TRBV28 combines with J gene TRBJ2-3; 11 bases map to TRBD2. Germline CDR1 is MDHEN and CDR2 is SYDVKM. The CDR3 has 15 residues. J was trimmed by 7 bases and V by 6 bases; bases with no gene match: 9.

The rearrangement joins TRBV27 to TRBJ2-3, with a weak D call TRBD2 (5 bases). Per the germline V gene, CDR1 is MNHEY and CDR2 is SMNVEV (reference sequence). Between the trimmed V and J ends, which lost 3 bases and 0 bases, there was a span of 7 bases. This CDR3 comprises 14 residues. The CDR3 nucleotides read TGTGCCAGCAGTTTCCAGCGGAGCACAGATACGCAGTATTTT. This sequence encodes CASSFQRSTDTQYF.

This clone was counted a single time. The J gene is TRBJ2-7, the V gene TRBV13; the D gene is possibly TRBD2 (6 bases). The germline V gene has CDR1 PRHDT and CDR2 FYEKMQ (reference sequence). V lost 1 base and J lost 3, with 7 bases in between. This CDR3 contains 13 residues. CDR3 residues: CASSLEEGYEQYF. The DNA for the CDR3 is TGTGCCAGCAGCTTAGAGGAGGGCTACGAGCAGTACTTC.

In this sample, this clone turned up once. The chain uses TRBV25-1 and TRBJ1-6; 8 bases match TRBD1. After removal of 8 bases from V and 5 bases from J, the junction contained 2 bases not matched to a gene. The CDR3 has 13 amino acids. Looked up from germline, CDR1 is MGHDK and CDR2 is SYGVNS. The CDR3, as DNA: TGTGCCAGCGGACAGGGTAATAATTCACCCCTCCACTTT. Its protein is CASGQGNNSPLHF.

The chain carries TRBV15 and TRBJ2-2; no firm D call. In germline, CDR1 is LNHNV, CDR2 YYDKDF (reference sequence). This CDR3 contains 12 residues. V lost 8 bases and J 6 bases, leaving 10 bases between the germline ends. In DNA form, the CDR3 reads TGTGCCACCCGACCTGGGCCCGGGGAGCTGTTTTTT. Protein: CATRPGPGELFF.

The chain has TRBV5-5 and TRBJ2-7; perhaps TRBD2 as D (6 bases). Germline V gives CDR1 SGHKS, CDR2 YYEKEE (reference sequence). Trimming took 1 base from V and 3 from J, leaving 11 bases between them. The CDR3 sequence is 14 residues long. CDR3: CASSLKLAVYEQYF. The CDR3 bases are TGTGCCAGCAGCTTGAAACTAGCCGTCTACGAGCAGTACTTC.

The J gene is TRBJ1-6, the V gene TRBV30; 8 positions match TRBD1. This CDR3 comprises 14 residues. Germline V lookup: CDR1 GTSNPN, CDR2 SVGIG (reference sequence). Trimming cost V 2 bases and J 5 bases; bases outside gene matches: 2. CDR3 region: CAWSQDRDNSPLHF. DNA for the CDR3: TGTGCCTGGAGTCAGGACAGGGATAATTCACCCCTCCACTTT.

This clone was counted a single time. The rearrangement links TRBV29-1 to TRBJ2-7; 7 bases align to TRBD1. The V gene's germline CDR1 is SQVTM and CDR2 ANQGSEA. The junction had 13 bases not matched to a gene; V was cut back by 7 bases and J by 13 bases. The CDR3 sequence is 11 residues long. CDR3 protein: CSATTGQVSYF. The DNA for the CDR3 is TGCAGCGCTACTACCGGACAGGTATCCTACTTC.

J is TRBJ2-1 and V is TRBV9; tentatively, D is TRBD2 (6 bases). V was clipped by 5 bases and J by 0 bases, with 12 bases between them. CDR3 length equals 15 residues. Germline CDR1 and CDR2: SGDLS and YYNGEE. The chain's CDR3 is CASSGLKSSYNEQFF. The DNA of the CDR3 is TGTGCCAGCAGTGGACTAAAAAGCTCCTACAATGAGCAGTTCTTC.

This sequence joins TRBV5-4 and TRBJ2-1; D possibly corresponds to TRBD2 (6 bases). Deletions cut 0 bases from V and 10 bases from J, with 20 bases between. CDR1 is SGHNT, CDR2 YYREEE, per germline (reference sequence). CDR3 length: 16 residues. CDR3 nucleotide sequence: TGTGCCAGCAGCTTGGCCGGGCAGACCCACGCGGGGGAGCAGTTCTTC. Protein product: CASSLAGQTHAGEQFF.

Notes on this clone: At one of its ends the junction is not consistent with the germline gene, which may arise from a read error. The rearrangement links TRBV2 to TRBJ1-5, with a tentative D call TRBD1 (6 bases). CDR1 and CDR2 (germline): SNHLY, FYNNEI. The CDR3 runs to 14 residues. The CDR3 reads CASSTGTNNQPRHF. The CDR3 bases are TGTGCCAGCTCCACCGGGACAAACAATCAGCCCCGGCATTTT.

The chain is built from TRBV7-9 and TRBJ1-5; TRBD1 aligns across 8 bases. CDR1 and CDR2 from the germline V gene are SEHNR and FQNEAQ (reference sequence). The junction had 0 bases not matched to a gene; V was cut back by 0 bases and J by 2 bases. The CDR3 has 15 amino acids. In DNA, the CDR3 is TGTGCCAGCAGCTTAGCGACAGGGGGCAATCAGCCCCAGCATTTT. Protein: CASSLATGGNQPQHF.

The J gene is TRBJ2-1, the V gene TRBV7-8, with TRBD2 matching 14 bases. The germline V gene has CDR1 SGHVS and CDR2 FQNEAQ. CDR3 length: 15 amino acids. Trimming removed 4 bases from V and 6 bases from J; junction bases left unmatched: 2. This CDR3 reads CASSSGTSGGNEQFF. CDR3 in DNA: TGTGCCAGCAGCTCTGGGACTAGCGGGGGCAATGAGCAGTTCTTC.